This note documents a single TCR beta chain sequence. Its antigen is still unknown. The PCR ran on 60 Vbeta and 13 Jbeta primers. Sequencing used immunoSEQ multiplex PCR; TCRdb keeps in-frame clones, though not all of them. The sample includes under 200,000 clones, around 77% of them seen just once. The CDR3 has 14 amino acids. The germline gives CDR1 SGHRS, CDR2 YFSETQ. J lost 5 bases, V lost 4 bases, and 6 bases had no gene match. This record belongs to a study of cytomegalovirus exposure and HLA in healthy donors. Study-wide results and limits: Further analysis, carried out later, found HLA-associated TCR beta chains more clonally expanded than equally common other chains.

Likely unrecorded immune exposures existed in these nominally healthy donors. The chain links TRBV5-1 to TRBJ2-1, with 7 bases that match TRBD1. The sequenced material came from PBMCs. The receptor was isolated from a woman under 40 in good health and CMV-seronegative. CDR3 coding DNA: TGCGCCAGCAGCGCCTCCGGGACAGACAATGAGCAGTTCTTC. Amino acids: CASSASGTDNEQFF. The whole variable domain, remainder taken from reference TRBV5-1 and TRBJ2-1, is KAGVTQTPRYLIKTRGQQVTLSCSPISGHRSVSWYQQTPGQGLQFLFEYFSETQRNKGNFPGRFSGRQFSNSRSEMNVSTLELGDSALYLCASSASGTDNEQFFGPGTRLTVL.